This TCR beta chain was retrieved from a study of OX40 agonist ivuxolimab in advanced cancers. The wider study: The group had a mean age of 60 years, ranged from roughly 20 to 79, and was roughly 83% male.

Findings and limits, study-wide: Near-lowest levels of clonal expansion characterized partial responders at 0.1-3.0 mg/kg. Some patients who did not respond also had low normalized T-cell clonal expansion.

Some clones are missing from TCRdb's copy, which holds only in-frame ones; the method was immunoSEQ multiplex PCR. The sample lists about 50,000 clones; 89% were seen once. A note on this clone: Its antigen is unidentified.

The sample was CD4+ or CD8+ T cells sorted from blood, taken in a trial of the OX40 agonist ivuxolimab. This clonotype was obtained from an adult with an advanced solid tumor such as melanoma, head and neck, liver or kidney cancer.

The CDR3 DNA follows: TGTGCCAGTAGTATGAGGAGTGGATCCTTTTACACTGAAGCTTTCTTT. This encodes CASSMRSGSFYTEAFF. The chain joins TRBV19 to TRBJ1-1; D is unclear. This CDR3 comprises 16 residues. From germline, CDR1 is LNHDA and CDR2 SQIVND (reference sequence). Trimming took 3 bases from V and 3 from J, leaving 17 bases between them. Looking up the rest from reference TRBV19 and TRBJ1-1 gives the full variable domain: DGGITQSPKYLFRKEGQNVTLSCEQNLNHDAMYWYRQDPGQGLRLIYYSQIVNDFQKGDIAEGYSVSREKKESFPLTVTSAQKNPTAFYLCASSMRSGSFYTEAFFGQGTRLTVV.